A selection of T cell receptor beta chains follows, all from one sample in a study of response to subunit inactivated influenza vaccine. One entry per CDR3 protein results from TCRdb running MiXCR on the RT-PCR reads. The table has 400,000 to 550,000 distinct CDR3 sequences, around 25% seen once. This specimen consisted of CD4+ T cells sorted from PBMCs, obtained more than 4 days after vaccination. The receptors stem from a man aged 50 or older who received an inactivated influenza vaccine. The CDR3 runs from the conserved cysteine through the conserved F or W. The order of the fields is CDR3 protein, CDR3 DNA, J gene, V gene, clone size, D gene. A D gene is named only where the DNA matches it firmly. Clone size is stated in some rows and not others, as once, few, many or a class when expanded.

CDR3aa: CAISLAGVGNNEQFF
CDR3nt: TGTGCCATCAGTTTAGCGGGAGTTGGGAACAATGAGCAGTTCTTC
j_gene: TRBJ2-1
v_gene: TRBV10-3
abundance: .
d_gene: TRBD2

CDR3aa: CASSPPVLTDTQYF
CDR3nt: TGTGCCAGCTCACCACCAGTGCTCACAGATACGCAGTATTTT
j_gene: TRBJ2-3
v_gene: TRBV18
abundance: few
d_gene: .

CDR3aa: CASQPGPLQETQYF
CDR3nt: TGTGCCAGCCAACCGGGACCCCTGCAAGAGACCCAGTACTTC
j_gene: TRBJ2-5
v_gene: TRBV9
abundance: .
d_gene: .

CDR3aa: CASSLALGQETQYF
CDR3nt: TGTGCCAGCAGCTTAGCGTTGGGGCAAGAGACCCAGTACTTC
j_gene: TRBJ2-5
v_gene: TRBV7-2
abundance: few
d_gene: .

CDR3aa: CASSLDPHDSYEQYF
CDR3nt: TGTGCCAGCAGCTTGGATCCCCATGACTCCTACGAGCAGTACTTC
j_gene: TRBJ2-7
v_gene: TRBV5-6
abundance: few
d_gene: .

CDR3aa: CASSFWGIGDYEQYF
CDR3nt: TGTGCCAGCAGTTTTTGGGGGATTGGGGACTACGAGCAGTACTTC
j_gene: TRBJ2-7
v_gene: TRBV12-3/TRBV12-4
abundance: .
d_gene: .

CDR3aa: CASSTRASTDTQYF
CDR3nt: TGTGCCAGCAGCACCAGGGCTAGCACAGATACGCAGTATTTT
j_gene: TRBJ2-3
v_gene: TRBV6-1
abundance: few
d_gene: .

CDR3aa: CASSLTGGGSSGSYNEQFF
CDR3nt: TGTGCCAGCAGCTTGACGGGGGGCGGGAGTTCAGGCTCCTACAATGAGCAGTTCTTC
j_gene: TRBJ2-1
v_gene: TRBV7-6
abundance: .
d_gene: .

CDR3aa: CASSLDLSGGLSGANVLTF
CDR3nt: TGTGCCAGCAGCTTAGACCTTAGCGGGGGGCTTTCTGGGGCCAACGTCCTGACTTTC
j_gene: TRBJ2-6
v_gene: TRBV11-2
abundance: few
d_gene: TRBD2

CDR3aa: CSARDPPSANTGELFF
CDR3nt: TGCAGTGCTAGAGATCCCCCTAGCGCGAACACCGGGGAGCTGTTTTTT
j_gene: TRBJ2-2
v_gene: TRBV20-1
abundance: few
d_gene: .

CDR3aa: CASSQGRSSSGNTIYF
CDR3nt: TGTGCCAGCAGCCAAGGCAGGTCCAGCTCTGGAAACACCATATATTTT
j_gene: TRBJ1-3
v_gene: TRBV4-2
abundance: few
d_gene: .

CDR3aa: CASSQGQGLTPYNEQFF
CDR3nt: TGTGCCAGCAGCCAAGGTCAGGGTTTGACCCCCTACAATGAGCAGTTCTTC
j_gene: TRBJ2-1
v_gene: TRBV3-1
abundance: .
d_gene: .

CDR3aa: CASSLGTSGIYEQYF
CDR3nt: TGTGCCAGCAGCCTAGGGACTAGCGGGATCTACGAGCAGTACTTC
j_gene: TRBJ2-7
v_gene: TRBV2
abundance: .
d_gene: TRBD2

CDR3aa: CSASTGNADTQYF
CDR3nt: TGCAGTGCTAGCACAGGGAATGCAGATACGCAGTATTTT
j_gene: TRBJ2-3
v_gene: TRBV20-1
abundance: once
d_gene: .

CDR3aa: CASSATGGETTSAQYF
CDR3nt: TGTGCCAGCAGTGCTACAGGGGGCGAGACCACCTCCGCGCAGTATTTT
j_gene: TRBJ2-3
v_gene: TRBV25-1
abundance: .
d_gene: TRBD1

CDR3aa: CATSTVSRTQYF
CDR3nt: TGTGCCACCAGCACGGTTTCGCGGACCCAGTACTTC
j_gene: TRBJ2-5
v_gene: TRBV15
abundance: few
d_gene: .

CDR3aa: CASSPRSGQPQHF
CDR3nt: TGTGCCAGCAGCCCCCGGAGTGGCCAGCCCCAGCATTTT
j_gene: TRBJ1-5
v_gene: TRBV7-9
abundance: .
d_gene: .

CDR3aa: CASSYGTYYEQYF
CDR3nt: TGTGCCAGCAGCTACGGGACCTACTACGAGCAGTACTTC
j_gene: TRBJ2-7
v_gene: TRBV7-9
abundance: .
d_gene: .

CDR3aa: CASSPSRATNTGELFF
CDR3nt: TGTGCCAGCTCACCATCCAGGGCGACGAACACCGGGGAGCTGTTTTTT
j_gene: TRBJ2-2
v_gene: TRBV18
abundance: .
d_gene: .

CDR3aa: CASSRRWGSGANVLTF
CDR3nt: TGCGCCAGCAGCCGGCGCTGGGGGTCTGGGGCCAACGTCCTGACTTTC
j_gene: TRBJ2-6
v_gene: TRBV4-3
abundance: .
d_gene: .

CDR3aa: CAICFGLAGSSDTGELFF
CDR3nt: TGTGCCATCTGTTTTGGGCTAGCGGGATCGTCAGACACCGGGGAGCTGTTTTTT
j_gene: TRBJ2-2
v_gene: TRBV12-3/TRBV12-4
abundance: .
d_gene: TRBD2

CDR3aa: CASSSRGSNNGELFF
CDR3nt: TGTGCCAGCTCATCTCGCGGGAGTAATAACGGGGAGCTGTTTTTT
j_gene: TRBJ2-2
v_gene: TRBV18
abundance: few
d_gene: TRBD2

CDR3aa: CSANSGTVVQETQYF
CDR3nt: TGCAGTGCCAACTCAGGGACGGTAGTTCAAGAGACCCAGTACTTC
j_gene: TRBJ2-5
v_gene: TRBV20-1
abundance: .
d_gene: .

CDR3aa: CASSPAGQGPGYTF
CDR3nt: TGTGCCAGCAGCCCCGCGGGACAGGGTCCTGGCTACACCTTC
j_gene: TRBJ1-2
v_gene: TRBV7-9
abundance: many
d_gene: TRBD1

CDR3aa: CASSGQGISSYEQYF
CDR3nt: TGTGCCAGCAGCGGACAGGGGATTTCCTCCTACGAGCAGTACTTC
j_gene: TRBJ2-7
v_gene: TRBV5-5
abundance: .
d_gene: TRBD1

CDR3aa: CASSYRVSGGAFF
CDR3nt: TGTGCCAGCAGTTACAGGGTATCGGGAGGAGCTTTCTTT
j_gene: TRBJ1-1
v_gene: TRBV6-5
abundance: few
d_gene: .

CDR3aa: CSARHHVGGSNQPQHF
CDR3nt: TGCAGTGCTAGGCATCACGTAGGAGGAAGCAATCAGCCCCAGCATTTT
j_gene: TRBJ1-5
v_gene: TRBV20-1
abundance: .
d_gene: .

CDR3aa: CASRVDRGSPLHF
CDR3nt: TGTGCCAGCAGGGTAGACAGGGGTTCACCCCTCCACTTT
j_gene: TRBJ1-6
v_gene: TRBV6-1
abundance: .
d_gene: TRBD1

CDR3aa: CASSLPGQGQPQHF
CDR3nt: TGCGCCAGCAGCTTACCGGGACAGGGACAGCCCCAGCATTTT
j_gene: TRBJ1-5
v_gene: TRBV5-1
abundance: .
d_gene: TRBD1

CDR3aa: CASSQGLVNSPLHF
CDR3nt: TGTGCCAGCAGCCAGGGCCTAGTGAATTCACCCCTCCACTTT
j_gene: TRBJ1-6
v_gene: TRBV3-1
abundance: once
d_gene: .

CDR3aa: CASSLGTGAGELFF
CDR3nt: TGCGCCAGCAGCCTCGGGACGGGGGCCGGGGAGCTGTTTTTT
j_gene: TRBJ2-2
v_gene: TRBV5-1
abundance: few
d_gene: .

CDR3aa: CASSSATSGRSGSSYEQYF
CDR3nt: TGTGCCAGCAGCTCTGCGACTAGCGGGAGGTCTGGCTCCTCCTACGAGCAGTACTTC
j_gene: TRBJ2-7
v_gene: TRBV11-2
abundance: .
d_gene: TRBD2

CDR3aa: CATSRDVGSYNEQFF
CDR3nt: TGTGCCACCAGCAGAGACGTGGGGTCCTACAATGAGCAGTTCTTC
j_gene: TRBJ2-1
v_gene: TRBV15
abundance: few
d_gene: .

CDR3aa: CSAMGGAGNIQYF
CDR3nt: TGCAGTGCTATGGGGGGGGCCGGTAACATTCAGTACTTC
j_gene: TRBJ2-4
v_gene: TRBV20-1
abundance: .
d_gene: .

CDR3aa: CASSQDMRAFGGYTF
CDR3nt: TGCGCCAGCAGCCAAGATATGAGGGCCTTTGGTGGCTACACCTTC
j_gene: TRBJ1-2
v_gene: TRBV4-3
abundance: few
d_gene: .

CDR3aa: CASSLSSPDYEQYF
CDR3nt: TGTGCCAGCAGTTTATCCTCACCGGACTACGAGCAGTACTTC
j_gene: TRBJ2-7
v_gene: TRBV12-3/TRBV12-4
abundance: many
d_gene: .

CDR3aa: CASSLRGAYEQYF
CDR3nt: TGTGCCAGCAGCCTGAGAGGGGCCTACGAGCAGTACTTC
j_gene: TRBJ2-7
v_gene: TRBV12-3/TRBV12-4
abundance: many
d_gene: .

CDR3aa: CASSQDAAGSGELFF
CDR3nt: TGCGCCAGCAGCCAAGATGCGGCAGGGTCCGGGGAGCTGTTTTTT
j_gene: TRBJ2-2
v_gene: TRBV4-1
abundance: .
d_gene: .

CDR3aa: CSARSQRQGYEQYF
CDR3nt: TGCAGTGCTAGATCCCAGAGACAGGGGTACGAGCAGTACTTC
j_gene: TRBJ2-7
v_gene: TRBV20-1
abundance: few
d_gene: TRBD1

CDR3aa: CASSQGQTNLNTEAFF
CDR3nt: TGCGCCAGCAGCCAGGGACAGACCAATTTAAACACTGAAGCTTTCTTT
j_gene: TRBJ1-1
v_gene: TRBV5-1
abundance: .
d_gene: TRBD1

CDR3aa: CASSLSDRPDTQYF
CDR3nt: TGTGCCAGCAGTTTATCGGACAGACCTGATACGCAGTATTTT
j_gene: TRBJ2-3
v_gene: TRBV12-3/TRBV12-4
abundance: .
d_gene: .

CDR3aa: CASNQGQGATGYTF
CDR3nt: TGTGCCAGCAACCAGGGACAGGGGGCGACCGGCTACACCTTC
j_gene: TRBJ1-2
v_gene: TRBV7-2
abundance: .
d_gene: TRBD1

CDR3aa: CSGGQGREEKLFF
CDR3nt: TGCAGCGGCGGACAGGGGAGGGAGGAAAAACTGTTTTTT
j_gene: TRBJ1-4
v_gene: TRBV29-1
abundance: once
d_gene: TRBD1

CDR3aa: CASSPTLQGRNEKLFF
CDR3nt: TGTGCCAGCTCACCTACCCTACAGGGGCGTAATGAAAAACTGTTTTTT
j_gene: TRBJ1-4
v_gene: TRBV18
abundance: few
d_gene: TRBD1

CDR3aa: CASRKGQGPYNEQFF
CDR3nt: TGTGCCAGCAGAAAAGGACAGGGTCCCTACAATGAGCAGTTCTTC
j_gene: TRBJ2-1
v_gene: TRBV27
abundance: .
d_gene: TRBD1

CDR3aa: CASSVGPSGRTQYF
CDR3nt: TGTGCCAGCAGCGTAGGTCCTAGTGGGAGAACGCAGTATTTT
j_gene: TRBJ2-3
v_gene: TRBV9
abundance: .
d_gene: .

CDR3aa: CASSYKSGQETQYF
CDR3nt: TGTGCCAGCAGTTACAAGAGCGGACAAGAGACCCAGTACTTC
j_gene: TRBJ2-5
v_gene: TRBV6-2/TRBV6-3
abundance: .
d_gene: .